This T cell receptor beta chain is from a study of blood T cells in healthy people across ages. The second PCR ran about 6 to 11 cycles with a sample-barcoded 5' primer and J-beta primers. Carrying 12 random nucleotides, a template-switch adaptor labeled each individual cDNA molecule. TCRdb analysed the 5' RACE reads with MiXCR anew, one entry per CDR3 protein. This table holds around 1,000,000 distinct CDR3 sequences, approximately 25% found once. Note on this clonotype: The antigen remains undetermined.

General observations from the study: There were more naive CD4+ cells and higher diversity in long-lived donors than in aged donors. The CMV status of each donor remained undetermined, and this could have confounded shifts in expanded clonotypes.

Germline loops: CDR1 SGHTA, CDR2 FQGTGA. CDR3 length: 18 residues. V lost 4 bases and J lost 5, with 26 bases in between. These same data were also listed under a study on T cells of mothers and their children. According to that study: Sample barcodes and 2-4 random nucleotides were added by the M1S primer of the second PCR.

This clonotype originated in a girl aged 2 to 9 in good health. The chain combines TRBV7-3 with TRBJ2-5; D uncertain. Sequences were obtained from blood. The CDR3 is CASSSRGPRLDKKETQYF. As DNA, the CDR3 is TGTGCCAGCAGCTCCCGCGGACCCCGACTCGATAAGAAGGAGACCCAGTACTTC.